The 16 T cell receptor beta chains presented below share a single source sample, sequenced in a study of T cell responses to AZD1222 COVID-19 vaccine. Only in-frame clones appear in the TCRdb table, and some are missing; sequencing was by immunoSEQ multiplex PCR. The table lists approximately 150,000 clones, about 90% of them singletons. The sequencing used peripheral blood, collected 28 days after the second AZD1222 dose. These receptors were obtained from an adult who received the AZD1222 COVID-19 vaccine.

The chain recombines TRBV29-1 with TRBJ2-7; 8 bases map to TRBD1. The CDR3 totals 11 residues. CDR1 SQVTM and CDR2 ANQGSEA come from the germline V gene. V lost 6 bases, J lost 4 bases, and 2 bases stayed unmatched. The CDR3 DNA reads TGCAGCGTGGGGACAGGTTACGAGCAGTACTTC. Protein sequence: CSVGTGYEQYF.

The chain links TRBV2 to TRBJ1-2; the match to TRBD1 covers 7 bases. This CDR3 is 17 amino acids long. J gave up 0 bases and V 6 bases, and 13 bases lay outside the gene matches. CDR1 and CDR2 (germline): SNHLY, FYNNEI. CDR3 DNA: TGTGCCAGCAGGCATAGACAGGGCTCACCGGCTAACTATGGCTACACCTTC. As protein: CASRHRQGSPANYGYTF.

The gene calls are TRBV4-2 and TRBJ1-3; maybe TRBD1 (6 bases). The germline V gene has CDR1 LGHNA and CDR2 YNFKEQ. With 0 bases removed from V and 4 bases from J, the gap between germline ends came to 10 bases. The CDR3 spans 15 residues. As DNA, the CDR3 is TGTGCCAGCAGCCAAGATCGGGGGCGGGGAAACACCATATATTTT. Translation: CASSQDRGRGNTIYF.

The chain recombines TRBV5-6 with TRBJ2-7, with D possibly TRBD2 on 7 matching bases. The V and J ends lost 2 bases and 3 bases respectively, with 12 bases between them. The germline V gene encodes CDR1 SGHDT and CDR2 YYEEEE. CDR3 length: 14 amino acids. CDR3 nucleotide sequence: TGTGCCAGCAGCTTCTGGGGAGGGGGCTACGAGCAGTACTTC. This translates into CASSFWGGGYEQYF.

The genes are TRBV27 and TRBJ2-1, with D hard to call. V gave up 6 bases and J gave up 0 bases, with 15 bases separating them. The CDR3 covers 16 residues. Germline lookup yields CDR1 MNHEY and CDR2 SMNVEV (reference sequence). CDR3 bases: TGTGCCAGCAGAATAGGTGGGTACAGCTCCTACAATGAGCAGTTCTTC. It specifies CASRIGGYSSYNEQFF.

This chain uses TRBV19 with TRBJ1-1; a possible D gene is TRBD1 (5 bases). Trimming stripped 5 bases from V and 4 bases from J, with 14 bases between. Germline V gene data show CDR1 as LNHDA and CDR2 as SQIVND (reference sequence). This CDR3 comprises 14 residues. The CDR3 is CASSPGTDFTEAFF. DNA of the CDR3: TGTGCCAGTAGTCCCGGGACGGATTTCACTGAAGCTTTCTTT.

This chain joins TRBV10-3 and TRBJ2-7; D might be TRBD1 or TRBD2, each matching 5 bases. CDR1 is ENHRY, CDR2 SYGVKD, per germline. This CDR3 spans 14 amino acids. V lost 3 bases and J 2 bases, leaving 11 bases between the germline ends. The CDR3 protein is CAISEWGNAYEQYF. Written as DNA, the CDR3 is TGTGCCATCAGTGAATGGGGGAATGCCTACGAGCAGTACTTC.

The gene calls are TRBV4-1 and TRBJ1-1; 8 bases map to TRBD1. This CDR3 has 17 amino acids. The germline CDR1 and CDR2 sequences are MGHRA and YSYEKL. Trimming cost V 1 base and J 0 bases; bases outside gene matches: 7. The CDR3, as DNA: TGCGCCAGCAGCCAAGTTGTGAGGACAGGGCTGAACACTGAAGCTTTCTTT. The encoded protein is CASSQVVRTGLNTEAFF.

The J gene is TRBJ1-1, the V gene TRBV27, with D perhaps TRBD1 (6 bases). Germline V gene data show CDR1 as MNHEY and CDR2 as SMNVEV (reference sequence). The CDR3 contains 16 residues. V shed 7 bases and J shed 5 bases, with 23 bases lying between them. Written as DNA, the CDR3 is TGTGCCAGCACCAAGGTTTTTTGGGGGCTTAGGACTGAAGCTTTCTTT. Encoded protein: CASTKVFWGLRTEAFF.

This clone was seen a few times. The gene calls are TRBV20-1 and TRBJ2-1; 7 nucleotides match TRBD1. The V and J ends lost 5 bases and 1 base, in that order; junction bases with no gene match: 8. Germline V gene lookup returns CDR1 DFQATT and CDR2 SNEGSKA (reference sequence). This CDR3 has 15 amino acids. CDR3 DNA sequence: TGCAGTGCTGGTGACAGGGAAACTTCCTACAATGAGCAGTTCTTC. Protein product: CSAGDRETSYNEQFF.

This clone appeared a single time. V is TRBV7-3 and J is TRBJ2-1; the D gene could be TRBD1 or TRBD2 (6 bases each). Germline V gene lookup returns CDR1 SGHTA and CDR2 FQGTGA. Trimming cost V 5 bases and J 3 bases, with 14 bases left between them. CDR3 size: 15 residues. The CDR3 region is CASSPRGTNYNEQFF. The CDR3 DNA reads TGTGCCAGCAGCCCCCGCGGGACAAACTACAATGAGCAGTTCTTC.

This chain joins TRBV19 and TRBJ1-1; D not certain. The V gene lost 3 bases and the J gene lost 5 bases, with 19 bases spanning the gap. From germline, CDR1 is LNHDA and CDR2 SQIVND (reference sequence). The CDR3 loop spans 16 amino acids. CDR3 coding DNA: TGTGCCAGTAGTATCTCGGACGGTGGATTTGGTACTGAAGCTTTCTTT. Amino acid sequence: CASSISDGGFGTEAFF.

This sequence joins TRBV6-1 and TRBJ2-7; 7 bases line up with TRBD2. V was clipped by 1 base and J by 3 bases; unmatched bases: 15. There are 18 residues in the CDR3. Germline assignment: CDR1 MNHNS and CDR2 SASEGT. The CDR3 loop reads CASSEGPEGDYIHYEQYF. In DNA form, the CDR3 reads TGTGCCAGCAGTGAAGGGCCCGAAGGGGACTACATCCACTACGAGCAGTACTTC.

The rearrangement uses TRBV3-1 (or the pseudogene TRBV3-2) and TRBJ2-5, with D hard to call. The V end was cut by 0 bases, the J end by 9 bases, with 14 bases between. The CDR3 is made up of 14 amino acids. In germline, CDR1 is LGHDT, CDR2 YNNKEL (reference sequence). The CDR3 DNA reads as TGTGCCAGCAGCCAAGACTTTCCAATCGAGGCCCAGTACTTC. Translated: CASSQDFPIEAQYF.

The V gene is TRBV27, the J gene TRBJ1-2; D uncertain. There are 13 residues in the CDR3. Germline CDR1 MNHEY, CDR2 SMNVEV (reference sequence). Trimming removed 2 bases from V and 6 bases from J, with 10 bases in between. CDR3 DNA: TGTGCCAGCAGTTTACGGCGGACCCATGGCTACACCTTC. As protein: CASSLRRTHGYTF.

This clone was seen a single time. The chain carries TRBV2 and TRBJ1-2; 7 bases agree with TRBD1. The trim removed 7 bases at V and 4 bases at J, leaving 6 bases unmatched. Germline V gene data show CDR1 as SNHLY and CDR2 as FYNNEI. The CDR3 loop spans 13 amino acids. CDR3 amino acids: CASTLHRGYGYTF. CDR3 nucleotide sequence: TGTGCCAGCACCCTGCACAGGGGCTATGGCTACACCTTC.